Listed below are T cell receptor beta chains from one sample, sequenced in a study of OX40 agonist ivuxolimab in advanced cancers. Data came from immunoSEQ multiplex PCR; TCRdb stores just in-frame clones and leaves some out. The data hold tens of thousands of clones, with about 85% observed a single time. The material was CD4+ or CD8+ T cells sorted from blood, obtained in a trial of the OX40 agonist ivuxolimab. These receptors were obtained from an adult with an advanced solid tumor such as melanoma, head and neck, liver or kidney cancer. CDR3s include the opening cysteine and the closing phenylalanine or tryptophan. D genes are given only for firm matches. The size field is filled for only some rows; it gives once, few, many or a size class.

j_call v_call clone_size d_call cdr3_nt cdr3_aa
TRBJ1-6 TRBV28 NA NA TGTGCCAGCAGCTTAACAGGGAAGACTTCACCCCTCCACTTT CASSLTGKTSPLHF
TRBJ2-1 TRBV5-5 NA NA TGTGCCAGCAGCCCTGCTAACTACAATGAGCAGTTCTTC CASSPANYNEQFF
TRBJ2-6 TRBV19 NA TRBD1 TGTGCCAGTAGTTTGAGCGCCGGGACAGCCTCTGGGGCCAACGTCCTGACTTTC CASSLSAGTASGANVLTF
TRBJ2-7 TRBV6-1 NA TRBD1 TGTGCCAGCAGGACAGGGCAGGGGTACGAGCAGTACTTC CASRTGQGYEQYF
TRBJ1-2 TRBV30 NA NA TGTGCCTGGAGCCCCGTGGGATACTCCGGGGGCTACACCTTC CAWSPVGYSGGYTF
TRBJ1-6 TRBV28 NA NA TGTGCCAGCAGTGTTCGCAATTCACCCCTCCACTTT CASSVRNSPLHF
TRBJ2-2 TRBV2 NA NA TGTGCCAGCAACCCGAGGGGATCTGGGGAGCTGTTTTTT CASNPRGSGELFF
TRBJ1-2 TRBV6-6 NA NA TGTGCCAGCAGGCTCGGGGGGGAGGGCTATGGCTACACCTTC CASRLGGEGYGYTF
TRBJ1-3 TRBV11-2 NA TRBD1 TGTGCCAGCAGCAACGACAGGGGGCGCGGAAACACCATATATTTT CASSNDRGRGNTIYF
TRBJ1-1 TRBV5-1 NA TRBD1 TGCGCCAGCAGCCAAGGGACAGGGGGGAACACTGAAGCTTTCTTT CASSQGTGGNTEAFF
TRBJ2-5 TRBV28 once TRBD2 TGTGCCAGCAGTTCAGCGGGGGGCGCGGGCGAGACCCAGTACTTC CASSSAGGAGETQYF
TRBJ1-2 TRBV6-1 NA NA TGTGCCAGCAGTAATAGGGTTGGGGTCTATGGCTACACCTTC CASSNRVGVYGYTF
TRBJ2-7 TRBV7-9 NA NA TGTGCCAGCAGCTTATACGCGGACTCCTACGAGCAGTACTTC CASSLYADSYEQYF
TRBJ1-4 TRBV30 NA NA TGTGCCTGGAGTCGTAAGGGGGGCGCGGGTGAAAAACTGTTTTTT CAWSRKGGAGEKLFF
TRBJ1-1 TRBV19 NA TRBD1 TGTGCCAGTAGTACGGACAGGGGGAGCACTGAAGCTTTCTTT CASSTDRGSTEAFF
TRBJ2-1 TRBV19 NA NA TGTGCCAGTAGCACAGGTTACAATGAGCAGTTCTTC CASSTGYNEQFF
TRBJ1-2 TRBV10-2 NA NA TGCGCCAGCAGTGAGTCGAGTTACTACGGCTACACCTTC CASSESSYYGYTF
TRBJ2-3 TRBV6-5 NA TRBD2 TGTGCCAGCAGTTACTCCAGCGGGAGACCCGATACGCAGTATTTT CASSYSSGRPDTQYF
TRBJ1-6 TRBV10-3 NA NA TGTGCCATCAGTGAGTCTAGGGAGGGATCCTATAATTCACCCCTCCACTTT CAISESREGSYNSPLHF